One and the same sample provided the 24 T cell receptor beta chains below, sequenced in a study of early T cells in non-severe SARS-CoV-2 infection. TCRdb analysed the 5' RACE reads with MiXCR anew, one entry per CDR3 protein. The sample shows around 93,000 distinct CDR3 sequences, around 12% of them seen only once. Sequenced material: whole blood, taken at baseline. These receptor sequences come from an adult who was a healthcare worker with PCR-confirmed SARS-CoV-2 infection or an uninfected control (not recorded which).

The rearrangement joins TRBV20-1 to TRBJ2-5; tentatively, D is TRBD1 (5 bases). The CDR3 has 13 residues. From germline, CDR1 is DFQATT and CDR2 SNEGSKA (reference sequence). Trimming shortened V by 6 bases and J by 3 bases, and 14 bases separated the two germline ends. As DNA, the CDR3 is TGCAGTGCCCTTTCGGGCAGGGAAGAGACCCAGTACTTC. Translating gives CSALSGREETQYF.

This clonotype was seen a few times. The chain carries TRBV29-1 and TRBJ2-5; the D gene is possibly TRBD1 (5 bases). CDR1 is SQVTM and CDR2 is ANQGSEA in the germline V gene. V lost 3 bases and J 2 bases, leaving 13 bases between the germline ends. The CDR3 is 14 residues long. The CDR3 bases are TGCAGCGTTGATGGTCAGGGCCTTCAAGAGACCCAGTACTTC. It codes for CSVDGQGLQETQYF.

There are many counts of this clonotype. The rearrangement links TRBV20-1 to TRBJ2-3; TRBD1 is a possible D gene (6 bases). The V and J ends lost 5 bases and 1 base respectively, with 13 bases between them. The CDR3 is 14 amino acids. Per germline, CDR1 DFQATT and CDR2 SNEGSKA (reference sequence). This chain's CDR3 is CSAPGHLGTDTQYF. The DNA for the CDR3 is TGCAGTGCTCCGGGACACCTGGGCACAGATACGCAGTATTTT.

This chain connects TRBV5-1 to TRBJ2-1; tentative D call: TRBD1 (6 bases). The CDR3 loop spans 15 amino acids. Per the germline V gene, CDR1 is SGHRS and CDR2 is YFSETQ. The V end lost 3 bases, the J end lost 2 bases, and 12 bases lay between the germline ends. The CDR3 loop reads CASSSHRVTYNEQFF. The CDR3 nucleotides are TGCGCCAGCAGCTCCCACAGGGTTACCTACAATGAGCAGTTCTTC.

The V and J genes are TRBV10-2 and TRBJ2-2, with 9 positions matching TRBD2. The J segment lost 1 base and the V segment lost 6 bases, leaving 3 bases of the junction unmatched. The germline V gene encodes CDR1 WSHSY and CDR2 SAAADI. The CDR3 totals 15 residues. The CDR3 spells CASSLAGWNTGELFF. The CDR3 DNA reads TGCGCCAGCAGCCTAGCGGGGTGGAACACCGGGGAGCTGTTTTTT.

This clonotype came up a few times. The gene calls are TRBV5-4 and TRBJ2-1, with 11 bases identical to TRBD2. CDR1 and CDR2 (germline): SGHNT, YYREEE (reference sequence). V gave up 4 bases and J gave up 3 bases; unmatched junction bases: 6. The CDR3 is 16 amino acids. CDR3 DNA: TGTGCCAGCAGCCCGGGGACTAGCGGAAACTACAATGAGCAGTTCTTC. Its protein is CASSPGTSGNYNEQFF.

This clonotype was seen repeatedly, ten times or more. The chain couples TRBV7-6 to TRBJ1-1; D is perhaps TRBD1 (6 bases). The germline V gene encodes CDR1 SGHVS and CDR2 FNYEAQ. V gave up 1 base and J gave up 0 bases, with 12 bases separating them. This CDR3 region has 16 residues. CDR3 sequence reads: CASSLGRGGLNTEAFF. In DNA, the CDR3 is TGTGCCAGCAGCTTAGGCCGGGGGGGCCTGAACACTGAAGCTTTCTTT.

This clonotype has more than one count but fewer than ten. The chain has TRBV28 and TRBJ1-2, with 7 bases lining up with TRBD1. The CDR3 runs to 15 residues. The V and J ends lost 4 bases and 1 base, in that order; junction bases with no gene match: 6. Germline V gene lookup returns CDR1 MDHEN and CDR2 SYDVKM. The CDR3 region has the DNA TGTGCCAGCAGTTCGGGGACAGCGGATAACTATGGCTACACCTTC. As protein: CASSSGTADNYGYTF.

This clonotype was seen ten or more times. This chain joins TRBV29-1 and TRBJ1-5; D perhaps matches TRBD1 (6 bases). Germline V gene data show CDR1 as SQVTM and CDR2 as ANQGSEA. CDR3 length: 14 residues. V was clipped by 2 bases and J by 4 bases, with 12 bases between them. The CDR3: CSVETGLGNQPQHF. The CDR3 DNA sequence: TGCAGCGTTGAAACAGGGCTAGGAAATCAGCCCCAGCATTTT.

CDR3: CASSLGAGGNTEAFF. In nucleotides, the CDR3 is TGTGCCAGCAGCTTAGGAGCAGGGGGAAACACTGAAGCTTTCTTT. This chain joins TRBV11-2 and TRBJ1-1; 7 bases map to TRBD1. Losses at the gene ends were 1 base for V and 2 bases for J; bases not matched to a gene: 4. Germline CDR1 reads SGHAT; CDR2 reads FQNNGV. The length of the CDR3 is 15 residues.

This clonotype was counted a few times. This chain connects TRBV6-1 to TRBJ1-1; weak D call: TRBD1 (5 bases). Trimming took 11 bases from V and 0 from J, leaving 10 bases between them. Germline loops: CDR1 MNHNS, CDR2 SASEGT. CDR3 length: 12 residues. CDR3 protein: CAGKQVNTEAFF. As DNA, the CDR3 is TGTGCCGGCAAACAGGTGAACACTGAAGCTTTCTTT.

The chain couples TRBV12-3 or TRBV12-4 to TRBJ2-5, with D uncertain. Trimming removed 5 bases at V and 1 base at J, with 8 bases between. CDR3 length: 13 residues. CDR3 DNA: TGTGCCAGCAGTACCAGACTCCAAGAGACCCAGTACTTC. Translated: CASSTRLQETQYF.

This clonotype has a handful of counts. The V gene is TRBV19, the J gene TRBJ1-2; D may be TRBD1 (6 bases). CDR1 LNHDA and CDR2 SQIVND come from the germline V gene (reference sequence). The ends were cut back, 11 bases at V and 4 bases at J, with 14 bases in the middle. The CDR3 consists of 12 residues. The CDR3 nucleotides read TGTGCCGCACGGGGGCTGGTCTATGGCTACACCTTC. Translation gives CAARGLVYGYTF. Full variable domain (missing parts from reference TRBV19 and TRBJ1-2): DGGITQSPKYLFRKEGQNVTLSCEQNLNHDAMYWYRQDPGQGLRLIYYSQIVNDFQKGDIAEGYSVSREKKESFPLTVTSAQKNPTAFYLCAARGLVYGYTFGSGTRLTVV.

Regarding this clonotype: A read error may be the cause here, since a much bigger clone is one base away. In this CDR3 the conserved last residue, phenylalanine or tryptophan, is missing, so a read error is likely. The genes are TRBV7-9 and TRBJ2-1, with D perhaps matching TRBD2 (7 bases). V lost 5 bases and J 6 bases, leaving 17 bases between the germline ends. This CDR3 is built from 15 residues. Germline CDR1 and CDR2: SEHNR and FQNEAQ (reference sequence). The chain's CDR3 is CASSPHGGPSNEQFL. CDR3 DNA: TGTGCCAGCAGCCCTCACGGGGGGCCCTCCAATGAGCAGTTCCTC.

This clonotype was picked up a small number of times. J is TRBJ2-1 and V is TRBV9; a possible D gene is TRBD2 (6 bases). The CDR3 has 14 residues. The V gene lost 4 bases and the J gene lost 8 bases, with 16 bases spanning the gap. The germline V gene has CDR1 SGDLS and CDR2 YYNGEE. CDR3 residues: CASSSSVILDEQFF. DNA of the CDR3: TGTGCCAGCAGCTCTAGCGTAATTCTCGATGAGCAGTTCTTC.

This clonotype was seen a few times. The chain combines TRBV20-1 with TRBJ2-3, with D possibly being TRBD2 (5 bases). V lost 0 bases and J 0 bases, leaving 16 bases between the germline ends. This CDR3 is 17 amino acids long. Germline assignment: CDR1 DFQATT and CDR2 SNEGSKA (reference sequence). CDR3 in DNA: TGCAGTGCTAGAGATCCTATTTTAGGAGGTAGCACAGATACGCAGTATTTT. It yields the protein CSARDPILGGSTDTQYF.

As to this clonotype: Because the CDR3 is missing its conserved closing phenylalanine or tryptophan, this is likely a read error. This rearrangement joins TRBV6-4 to TRBJ2-3; 13 bases line up with TRBD2. This CDR3 region has 15 residues. Germline V gene data show CDR1 as MRHNA and CDR2 as SNTAGT. V was clipped by 5 bases and J by 3 bases; unmatched bases: 2. This CDR3 reads CASSKGLAGTDTQYL. CDR3 sequence (DNA): TGTGCCAGCAGTAAGGGACTAGCGGGAACAGATACGCAGTATCTT.

This clonotype has only a few counts. The chain links TRBV6-6 to TRBJ2-7, with TRBD1 matching over 7 bases. The CDR3 covers 15 residues. V gave up 4 bases and J gave up 0 bases; unmatched junction bases: 6. CDR1 and CDR2 from the germline V gene are MNHNY and SVGAGI (reference sequence). The CDR3: CASSSRQGNSYEQYF. CDR3 nucleotides: TGTGCCAGCAGTTCCCGACAGGGCAACTCCTACGAGCAGTACTTC.

Ten or more counts support this clonotype. The chain employs TRBV19 and TRBJ2-7; TRBD2 matches at 11 bases. V lost 9 bases and J lost 1; bases outside the gene matches: 5. The CDR3 is made up of 14 amino acids. The germline V gene has CDR1 LNHDA and CDR2 SQIVND (reference sequence). For the CDR3, the DNA is TGTGCCAGCAGCCGGACTAGCGGGTCCTACGAGCAGTACTTC. This gives the protein CASSRTSGSYEQYF.

The CDR3 region has the DNA TGTGCCAGCAGTATCTCCACAGCGGGAGGCACAGATACGCAGTATTTT. Protein: CASSISTAGGTDTQYF. This chain links TRBV27 with TRBJ2-3, with 8 bases aligning to TRBD2. V was clipped by 5 bases and J by 1 base; unmatched bases: 8. Per the germline V gene, CDR1 is MNHEY and CDR2 is SMNVEV (reference sequence). The CDR3 has 16 residues.

At least ten counts were recorded for this clonotype. The gene calls are TRBV20-1 and TRBJ1-2; possible D gene TRBD1, 6 bases. Germline CDR1 is DFQATT and CDR2 is SNEGSKA (reference sequence). This CDR3 has 13 amino acids. The V end was cut by 5 bases, the J end by 6 bases, with 16 bases between. CDR3 region: CSASTGWEDGYTF. Written as DNA, the CDR3 is TGCAGTGCTTCTACAGGGTGGGAGGATGGCTACACCTTC.

The V call is TRBV5-8, the J call TRBJ2-2; D is uncertain. Germline V gives CDR1 SGHTS, CDR2 YDEGEE. CDR3 length: 11 amino acids. Trimming removed 7 bases from V and 7 bases from J, with 8 bases in between. Here the CDR3 DNA reads TGTGCCAGCGCCCCCAGCGGGGAGCTGTTTTTT. This sequence encodes CASAPSGELFF.

The table lists this clonotype with a few counts. The rearrangement uses TRBV20-1 and TRBJ2-3, with 12 bases fitting TRBD2. This CDR3 has 15 residues. The junction had 4 bases not matched to a gene; V was cut back by 4 bases and J by 2 bases. The V gene's germline CDR1 is DFQATT and CDR2 SNEGSKA (reference sequence). CDR3 nucleotides: TGCAGTGCTACAGGGACTAGCGGGTACACAGATACGCAGTATTTT. It translates to CSATGTSGYTDTQYF.

This clonotype has at least ten counts. The chain combines TRBV21-1 with TRBJ2-6. TRBV21-1 is tagged as a pseudogene. There are 14 residues in the CDR3. The CDR3 DNA reads TGTGCCAGCAGCAAACCCTCTGGGGCCAACGTCCTGACTTTC. Protein product: CASSKPSGANVLTF.